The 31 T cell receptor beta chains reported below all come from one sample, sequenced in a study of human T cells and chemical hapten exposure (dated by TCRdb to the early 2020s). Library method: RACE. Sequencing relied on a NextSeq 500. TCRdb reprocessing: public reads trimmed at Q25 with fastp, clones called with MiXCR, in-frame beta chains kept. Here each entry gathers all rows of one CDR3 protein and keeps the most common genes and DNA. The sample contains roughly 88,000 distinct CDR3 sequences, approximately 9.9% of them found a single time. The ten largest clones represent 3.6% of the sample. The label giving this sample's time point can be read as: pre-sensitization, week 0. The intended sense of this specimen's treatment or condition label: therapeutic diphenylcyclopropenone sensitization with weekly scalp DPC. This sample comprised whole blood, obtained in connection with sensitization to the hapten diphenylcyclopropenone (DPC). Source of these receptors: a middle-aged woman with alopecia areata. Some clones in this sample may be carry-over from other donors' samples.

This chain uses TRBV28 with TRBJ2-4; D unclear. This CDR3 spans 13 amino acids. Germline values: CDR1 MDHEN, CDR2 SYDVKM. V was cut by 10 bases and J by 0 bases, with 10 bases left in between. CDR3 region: CATSGLAKNIQYF. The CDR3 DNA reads TGTGCCACCTCAGGTTTAGCCAAAAACATTCAGTACTTC.

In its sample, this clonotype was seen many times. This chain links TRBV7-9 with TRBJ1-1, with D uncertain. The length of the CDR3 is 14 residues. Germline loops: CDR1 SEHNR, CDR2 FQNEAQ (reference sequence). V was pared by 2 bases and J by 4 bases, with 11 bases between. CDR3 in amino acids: CASSLREGRTEAFF. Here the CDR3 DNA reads TGTGCCAGCAGCTTAAGAGAGGGCCGCACTGAAGCTTTCTTT.

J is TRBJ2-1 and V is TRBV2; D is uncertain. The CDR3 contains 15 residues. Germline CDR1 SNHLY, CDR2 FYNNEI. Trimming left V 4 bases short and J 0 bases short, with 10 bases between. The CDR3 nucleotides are TGTGCCAGCAGTGCCGACCGAGGCTCCTACAATGAGCAGTTCTTC. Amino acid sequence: CASSADRGSYNEQFF.

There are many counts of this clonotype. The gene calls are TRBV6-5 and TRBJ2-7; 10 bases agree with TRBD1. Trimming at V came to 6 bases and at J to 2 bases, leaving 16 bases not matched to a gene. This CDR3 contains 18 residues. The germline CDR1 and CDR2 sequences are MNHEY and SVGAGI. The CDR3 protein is CASSSGTGAVNSPYEQYF. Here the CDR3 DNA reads TGTGCCAGCAGCTCGGGGACAGGGGCAGTTAATAGTCCCTACGAGCAGTACTTC.

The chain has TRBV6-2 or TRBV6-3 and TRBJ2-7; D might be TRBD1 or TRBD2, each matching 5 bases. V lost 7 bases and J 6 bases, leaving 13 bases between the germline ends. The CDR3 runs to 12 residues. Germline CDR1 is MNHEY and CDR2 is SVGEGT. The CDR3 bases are TGTGCCAGCACACACGGGGCGGCCGAGCAGTACTTC. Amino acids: CASTHGAAEQYF.

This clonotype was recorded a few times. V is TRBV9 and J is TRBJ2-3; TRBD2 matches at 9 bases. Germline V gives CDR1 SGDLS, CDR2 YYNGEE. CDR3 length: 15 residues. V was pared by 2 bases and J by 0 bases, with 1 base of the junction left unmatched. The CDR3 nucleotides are TGTGCCAGCAGCGTTCTAGCGGGGAGCACAGATACGCAGTATTTT. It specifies CASSVLAGSTDTQYF.

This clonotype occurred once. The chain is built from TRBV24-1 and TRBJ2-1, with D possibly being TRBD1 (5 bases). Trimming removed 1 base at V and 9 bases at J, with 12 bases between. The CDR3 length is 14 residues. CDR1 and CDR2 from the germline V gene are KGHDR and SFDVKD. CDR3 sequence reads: CATSDLPGSGEQFF. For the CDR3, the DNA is TGTGCCACCAGTGATTTACCAGGGTCAGGTGAGCAGTTCTTC.

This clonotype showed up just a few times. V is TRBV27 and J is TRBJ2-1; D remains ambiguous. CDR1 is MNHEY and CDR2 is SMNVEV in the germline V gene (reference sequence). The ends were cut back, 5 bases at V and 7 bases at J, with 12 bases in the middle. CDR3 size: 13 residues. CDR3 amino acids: CASSPLTENEQFF. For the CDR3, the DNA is TGTGCCAGCAGTCCCCTAACAGAAAATGAGCAGTTCTTC.

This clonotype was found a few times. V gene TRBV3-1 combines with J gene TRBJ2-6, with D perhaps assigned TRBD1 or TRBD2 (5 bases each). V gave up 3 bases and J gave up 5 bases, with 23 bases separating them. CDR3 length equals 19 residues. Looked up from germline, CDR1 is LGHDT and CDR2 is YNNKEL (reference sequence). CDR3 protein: CASSHALKGPLGRANVLTF. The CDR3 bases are TGTGCCAGCAGCCACGCACTAAAGGGACCGCTTGGTAGGGCCAACGTCCTGACTTTC.

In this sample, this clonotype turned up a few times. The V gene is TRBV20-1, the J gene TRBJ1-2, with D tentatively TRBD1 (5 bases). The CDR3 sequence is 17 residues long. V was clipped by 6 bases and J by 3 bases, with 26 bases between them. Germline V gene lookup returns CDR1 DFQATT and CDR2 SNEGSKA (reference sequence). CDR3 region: CSATGGKAWEKDYGYTF. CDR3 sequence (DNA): TGCAGTGCAACGGGGGGGAAAGCGTGGGAGAAGGACTATGGCTACACCTTC.

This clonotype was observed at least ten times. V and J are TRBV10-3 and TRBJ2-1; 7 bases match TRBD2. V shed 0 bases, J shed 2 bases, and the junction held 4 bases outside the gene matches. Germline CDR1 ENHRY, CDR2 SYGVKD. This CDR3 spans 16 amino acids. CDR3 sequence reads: CAISESGGGPYNEQFF. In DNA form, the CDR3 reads TGTGCCATCAGTGAGTCCGGCGGGGGTCCCTACAATGAGCAGTTCTTC.

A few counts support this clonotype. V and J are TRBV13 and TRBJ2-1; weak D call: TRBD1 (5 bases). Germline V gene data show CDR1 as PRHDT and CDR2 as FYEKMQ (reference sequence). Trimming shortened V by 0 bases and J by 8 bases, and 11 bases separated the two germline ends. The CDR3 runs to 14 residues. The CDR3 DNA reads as TGTGCCAGCAGCTTAGGACAGGCCCCGTATGAGCAGTTCTTC. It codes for CASSLGQAPYEQFF.

CDR3 in DNA: TGTGCCAGCAGCTTGGCAGGGGCGAGTCAGCCCCAGCATTTT. Amino acids: CASSLAGASQPQHF. The rearrangement joins TRBV5-6 to TRBJ1-5; possibly TRBD1 for D (6 bases). V gave up 0 bases and J gave up 6 bases, with 10 bases separating them. Germline V lookup: CDR1 SGHDT, CDR2 YYEEEE. This CDR3 region has 14 residues.

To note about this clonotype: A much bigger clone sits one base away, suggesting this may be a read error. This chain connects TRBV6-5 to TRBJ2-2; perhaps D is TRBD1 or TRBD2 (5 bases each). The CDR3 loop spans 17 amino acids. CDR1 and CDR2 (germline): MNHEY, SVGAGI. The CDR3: CAGSYSGTLSNTGELFF. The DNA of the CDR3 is TGTGCCGGCAGTTACTCGGGGACCCTATCGAACACCGGGGAGCTGTTTTTT.

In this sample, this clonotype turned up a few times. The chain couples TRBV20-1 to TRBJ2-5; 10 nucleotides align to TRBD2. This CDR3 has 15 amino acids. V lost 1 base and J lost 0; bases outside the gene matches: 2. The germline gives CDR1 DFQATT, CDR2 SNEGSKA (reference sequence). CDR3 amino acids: CSARALAGNQETQYF. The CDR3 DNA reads TGCAGTGCTAGAGCACTAGCGGGGAACCAAGAGACCCAGTACTTC.

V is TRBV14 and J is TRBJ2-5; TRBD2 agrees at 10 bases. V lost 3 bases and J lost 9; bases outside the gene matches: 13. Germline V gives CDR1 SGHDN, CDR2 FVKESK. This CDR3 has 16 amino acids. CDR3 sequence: CASSHGSVSSGGSQYF. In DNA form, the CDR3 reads TGTGCCAGCAGCCATGGGAGCGTTTCTAGCGGGGGTTCCCAGTACTTC.

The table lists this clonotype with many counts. CDR3 nucleotides: TGTGCCAGCAGCTCCCGGGCCTTCACCGGGGAGCTGTTTTTT. It encodes CASSSRAFTGELFF. V and J are TRBV9 and TRBJ2-2; unclear D gene. The germline V gene has CDR1 SGDLS and CDR2 YYNGEE. The CDR3 contains 14 residues. Trimming shortened V by 4 bases and J by 4 bases, and 11 bases separated the two germline ends. The full variable domain, its missing parts supplied by reference TRBV9 and TRBJ2-2, is DSGVTQTPKHLITATGQRVTLRCSPRSGDLSVYWYQQSLDQGLQFLIQYYNGEERAKGNILERFSAQQFPDLHSELNLSSLELGDSALYFCASSSRAFTGELFFGEGSRLTVL.

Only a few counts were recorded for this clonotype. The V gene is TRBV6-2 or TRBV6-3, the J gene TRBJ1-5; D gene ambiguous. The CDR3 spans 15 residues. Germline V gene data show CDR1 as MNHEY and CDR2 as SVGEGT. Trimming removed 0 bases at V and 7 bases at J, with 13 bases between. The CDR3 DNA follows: TGTGCCAGCAGTTACTCTTCAGGATTCCAGCAGCCCCAGCATTTT. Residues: CASSYSSGFQQPQHF.

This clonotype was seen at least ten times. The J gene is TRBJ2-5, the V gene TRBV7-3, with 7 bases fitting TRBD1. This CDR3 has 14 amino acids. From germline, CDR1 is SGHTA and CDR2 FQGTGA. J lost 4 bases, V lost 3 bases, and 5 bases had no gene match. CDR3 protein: CASSFQGGLETQYF. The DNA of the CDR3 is TGTGCCAGCAGCTTTCAAGGGGGCCTAGAGACCCAGTACTTC.

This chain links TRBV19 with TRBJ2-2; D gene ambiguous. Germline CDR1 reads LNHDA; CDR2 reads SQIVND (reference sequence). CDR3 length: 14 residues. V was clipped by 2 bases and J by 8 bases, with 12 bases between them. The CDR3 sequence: CASSIIISQGELFF. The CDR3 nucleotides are TGTGCCAGTAGTATAATCATCTCACAAGGGGAGCTGTTTTTT.

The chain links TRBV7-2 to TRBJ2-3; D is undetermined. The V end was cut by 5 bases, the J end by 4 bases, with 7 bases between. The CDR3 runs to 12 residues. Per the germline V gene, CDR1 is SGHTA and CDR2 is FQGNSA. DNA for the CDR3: TGTGCCAGCAGCGATTATTCAGATACGCAGTATTTT. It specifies CASSDYSDTQYF.

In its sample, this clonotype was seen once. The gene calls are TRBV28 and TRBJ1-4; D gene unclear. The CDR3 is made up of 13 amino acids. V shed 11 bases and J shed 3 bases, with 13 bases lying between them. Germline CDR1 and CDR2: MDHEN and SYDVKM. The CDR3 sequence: CAVQSGSNEKLFF. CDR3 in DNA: TGTGCCGTACAGTCGGGATCTAATGAAAAACTGTTTTTT.

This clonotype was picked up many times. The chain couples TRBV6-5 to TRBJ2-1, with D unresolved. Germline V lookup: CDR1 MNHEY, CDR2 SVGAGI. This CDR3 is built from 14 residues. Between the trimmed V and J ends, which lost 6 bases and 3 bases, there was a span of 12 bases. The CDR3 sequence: CASSNWVDYNEQFF. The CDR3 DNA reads TGTGCCAGCAGCAATTGGGTGGACTACAATGAGCAGTTCTTC.

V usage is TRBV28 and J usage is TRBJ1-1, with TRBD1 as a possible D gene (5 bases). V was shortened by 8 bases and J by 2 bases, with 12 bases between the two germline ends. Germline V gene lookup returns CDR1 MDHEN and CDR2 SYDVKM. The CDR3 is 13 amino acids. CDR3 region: CASVWGRNTEAFF. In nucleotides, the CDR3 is TGTGCCAGCGTCTGGGGCAGAAACACTGAAGCTTTCTTT.

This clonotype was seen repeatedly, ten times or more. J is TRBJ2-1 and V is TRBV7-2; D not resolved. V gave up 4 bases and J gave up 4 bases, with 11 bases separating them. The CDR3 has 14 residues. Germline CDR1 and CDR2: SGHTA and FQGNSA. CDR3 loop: CASSSLGPYNEQFF. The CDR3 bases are TGTGCCAGCAGCTCCCTTGGCCCTTACAATGAGCAGTTCTTC.

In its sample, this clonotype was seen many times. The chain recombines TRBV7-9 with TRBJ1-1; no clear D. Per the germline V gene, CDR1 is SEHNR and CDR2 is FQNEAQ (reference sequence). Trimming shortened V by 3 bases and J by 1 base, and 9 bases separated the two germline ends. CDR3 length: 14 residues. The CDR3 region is CASSFIPANTEAFF. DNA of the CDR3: TGTGCCAGCAGCTTTATTCCAGCGAACACTGAAGCTTTCTTT.

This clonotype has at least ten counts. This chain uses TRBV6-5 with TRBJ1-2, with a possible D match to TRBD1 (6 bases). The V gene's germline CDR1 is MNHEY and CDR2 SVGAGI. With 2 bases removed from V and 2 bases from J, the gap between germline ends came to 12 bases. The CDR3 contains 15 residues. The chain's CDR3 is CASSYPRTENYGYTF. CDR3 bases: TGTGCCAGCAGTTACCCCCGGACAGAAAACTATGGCTACACCTTC.

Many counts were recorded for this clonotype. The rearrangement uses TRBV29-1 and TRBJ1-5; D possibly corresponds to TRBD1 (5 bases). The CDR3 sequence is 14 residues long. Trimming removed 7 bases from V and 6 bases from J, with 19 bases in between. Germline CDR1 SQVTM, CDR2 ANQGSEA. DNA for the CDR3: TGCAGCGCAAAAGGGTGGGACCCCCTTCAGCCCCAGCATTTT. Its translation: CSAKGWDPLQPQHF.

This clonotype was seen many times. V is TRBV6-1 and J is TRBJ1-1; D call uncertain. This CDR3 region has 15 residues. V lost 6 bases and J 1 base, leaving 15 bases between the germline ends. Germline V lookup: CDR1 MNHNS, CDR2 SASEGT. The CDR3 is CASRPPWIANTEAFF. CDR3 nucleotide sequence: TGTGCCAGCAGACCCCCATGGATCGCGAACACTGAAGCTTTCTTT.

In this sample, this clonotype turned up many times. The CDR3 region has the DNA TGTGCCAGCAGTTTTAGTGTTTGGGGAATGGCCAAAAACATTCAGTACTTC. Protein product: CASSFSVWGMAKNIQYF. The J gene is TRBJ2-4, the V gene TRBV28; D remains ambiguous. The CDR3 loop spans 17 amino acids. Trimming left V 3 bases short and J 1 base short, with 16 bases between. Germline V gene lookup returns CDR1 MDHEN and CDR2 SYDVKM.

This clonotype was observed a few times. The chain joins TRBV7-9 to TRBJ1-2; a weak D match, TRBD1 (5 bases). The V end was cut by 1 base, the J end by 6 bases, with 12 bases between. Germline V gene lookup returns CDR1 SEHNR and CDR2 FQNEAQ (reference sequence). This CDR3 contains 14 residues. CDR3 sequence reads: CASSLEGPSHGYTF. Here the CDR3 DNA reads TGTGCCAGCAGCTTAGAGGGGCCTTCTCATGGCTACACCTTC.